Listed below are T cell receptor beta chains from one sample, sequenced in a study of shared clonotypes between healthy human individuals. Assay used: immunoSEQ multiplex PCR; TCRdb lists only in-frame clones, some missing. The data contain about 870,000 clones, around 92% of them seen just once; the ten biggest clones take up less than 25%. Input material: naive CD8+ T cells sorted from blood. Source of these receptors: a young man in good health. Each CDR3 is given with its conserved first and last residue. Fields, in order: D gene, J gene, clone size, V gene, CDR3 protein, CDR3 DNA. D genes are given only for firm matches. Only some rows state a clone size, as once, few, many or a class for expanded clones.

.	TRBJ2-1	.	TRBV7-9	CASRHPGSYNEQFF	TGTGCCAGCAGACATCCGGGATCCTACAATGAGCAGTTCTTC
.	TRBJ2-1	once	TRBV29-1	CSASSDNEQFF	TGCAGCGCCTCGAGTGACAATGAGCAGTTCTTC
TRBD2	TRBJ2-7	.	TRBV13	CASSLSGNRAEQYF	TGTGCCAGCAGCTTAAGCGGGAATAGGGCCGAGCAGTACTTC
.	TRBJ2-1	.	TRBV27	CASSLPHKAGEQFF	TGTGCCAGCAGTTTACCCCATAAGGCTGGTGAGCAGTTCTTC
TRBD1	TRBJ2-1	once	TRBV30	CAWEQGAGNEQFF	TGTGCCTGGGAGCAGGGGGCGGGCAATGAGCAGTTCTTC
.	TRBJ2-1	.	TRBV19	CATRGAGLYNEQFF	TGTGCCACCAGAGGGGCAGGCCTTTACAATGAGCAGTTCTTC
TRBD1	TRBJ2-2	.	TRBV5-6	CASSLGQGNTGELFF	TGTGCCAGCAGCCTGGGACAGGGGAACACCGGGGAGCTGTTTTTT
.	TRBJ2-2	.	TRBV10-2	CAVRDTGELFF	TGCGCCGTCAGGGACACCGGGGAGCTGTTTTTT
.	TRBJ1-5	.	TRBV5-4	CASSATPGDQPQHF	TGTGCCAGCAGCGCCACTCCGGGCGATCAGCCCCAGCATTTT
TRBD1	TRBJ1-2	.	TRBV30	CAWQGGPNNYGYTF	TGTGCCTGGCAGGGGGGACCAAATAACTATGGCTACACCTTC
TRBD2	TRBJ2-1	.	TRBV9	CASSELAGAFNEQFF	TGTGCCAGCAGCGAGTTAGCGGGGGCGTTTAATGAGCAGTTCTTC
.	TRBJ2-1	.	TRBV19	CASSIRGPYNEQFF	TGTGCCAGTAGTATAAGAGGACCCTACAATGAGCAGTTCTTC
.	TRBJ2-5	once	TRBV10-1	CASSEGLTGGEGETQYF	TGCGCCAGCAGTGAAGGTTTGACAGGAGGGGAAGGAGAGACCCAGTACTTC
TRBD2	TRBJ2-1	once	TRBV5-4	CASSKLAGGDNEQFF	TGTGCCAGCAGCAAACTAGCGGGAGGGGACAATGAGCAGTTCTTC
.	TRBJ2-7	.	TRBV28	CASSTLDGTLRSYEQYF	TGTGCCAGCAGTACACTTGATGGGACACTACGCTCCTACGAGCAGTACTTC
TRBD1	TRBJ2-7	.	TRBV7-9	CASSPGQPEQYF	TGTGCCAGCAGCCCGGGACAGCCCGAGCAGTACTTC
.	TRBJ2-7	.	TRBV29-1	CSVAKTDTYEQYF	TGCAGCGTTGCCAAAACGGACACCTACGAGCAGTACTTC
.	TRBJ2-1	.	TRBV27	CASIGYQNEQFF	TGTGCCAGCATAGGGTACCAAAATGAGCAGTTCTTC
TRBD1	TRBJ1-1	few	TRBV27	CASSVDRAGRAFF	TGTGCCAGCAGTGTGGACAGGGCGGGCCGAGCTTTCTTT
TRBD1	TRBJ1-2	.	TRBV10-3	CAISDLGTAYGYTF	TGTGCCATCAGTGACCTCGGGACAGCTTATGGCTACACCTTC
.	TRBJ2-1	.	TRBV29-1	CSARDTDYNEQFF	TGCAGCGCCAGGGACACAGACTACAATGAGCAGTTCTTC
.	TRBJ1-1	few	TRBV9	CASSVGGPAEAFF	TGTGCCAGCAGCGTAGGGGGGCCCGCTGAAGCTTTCTTT
.	TRBJ2-7	.	TRBV29-1	CSARGGRSYEQYF	TGCAGCGCGCGGGGCGGTCGGAGCTACGAGCAGTACTTC
.	TRBJ2-1	.	TRBV21-1	CASSKLASGSSYNEQFF	TGTGCCAGCAGCAAACTGGCTAGCGGTAGCTCCTACAATGAGCAGTTCTTC
.	TRBJ2-1	.	TRBV7-9	CASSLEEGNEQFF	TGTGCCAGCAGCTTAGAAGAGGGAAATGAGCAGTTCTTC